The 11 T cell receptor beta chains reported below all come from one sample, sequenced in a study of T cell responses to AZD1222 COVID-19 vaccine. Repertoires were generated with immunoSEQ multiplex PCR, while TCRdb's copy carries only in-frame clones and drops some. The table lists approximately 76,000 clones, 82% of them singletons. Sequenced material: peripheral blood, taken on day 0 of AZD1222 vaccination. The receptors were gathered from an adult in good health.

V usage is TRBV29-1 and J usage is TRBJ1-4; TRBD1 matches at 8 bases. The trim removed 4 bases at V and 8 bases at J, leaving 6 bases unmatched. CDR3 length equals 13 residues. Germline V CDR1 and CDR2: SQVTM, ANQGSEA. CDR3 sequence: CSVGQGSGEKLFF. In DNA form, the CDR3 reads TGCAGCGTTGGACAGGGGTCAGGAGAAAAACTGTTTTTT.

This clone occurred a few times. This chain joins TRBV9 and TRBJ2-7; D possibly uses TRBD1 or TRBD2 (6 bases each). V was cut by 0 bases and J by 6 bases, with 13 bases left in between. This CDR3 region has 14 residues. The germline gives CDR1 SGDLS, CDR2 YYNGEE. CDR3 sequence reads: CASSVVQQGGEQYF. The CDR3 nucleotides are TGTGCCAGCAGCGTAGTTCAACAGGGAGGCGAGCAGTACTTC.

The genes are TRBV13 and TRBJ2-5; TRBD1 aligns across 10 bases. V was clipped by 5 bases and J by 3 bases; unmatched bases: 6. Germline CDR1 PRHDT, CDR2 FYEKMQ (reference sequence). The CDR3 has 15 residues. For the CDR3, the DNA is TGTGCCAGCAGCACATATGGGACAGGGGAAGAGACCCAGTACTTC. Its protein is CASSTYGTGEETQYF.

The chain couples TRBV7-2 to TRBJ1-6; weak D call: TRBD1 (6 bases). There are 18 residues in the CDR3. V was pared by 0 bases and J by 4 bases, with 16 bases between. Germline CDR1 and CDR2: SGHTA and FQGNSA. The CDR3 is CASSLARSGGSYNSPLHF. The CDR3 DNA reads TGTGCCAGCAGCTTAGCGCGGTCTGGGGGCAGTTATAATTCACCCCTCCACTTT.

This sequence joins TRBV13 and TRBJ2-7; no firm D call. The germline V gene has CDR1 PRHDT and CDR2 FYEKMQ (reference sequence). The ends were cut back, 3 bases at V and 1 base at J, with 7 bases in the middle. The CDR3 runs to 13 residues. The CDR3 loop is CASSFGWSYEQYF. CDR3 sequence (DNA): TGTGCCAGCAGCTTCGGCTGGTCCTACGAGCAGTACTTC.

This sequence joins TRBV5-1 and TRBJ2-1, with no clear D. Deletions cut 4 bases from V and 7 bases from J, with 18 bases between. The CDR3 spans 15 residues. Germline-derived CDR1 and CDR2 are SGHRS and YFSETQ. CDR3 sequence: CASSPDGLTQNEQFF. The CDR3 bases are TGCGCCAGCAGCCCGGACGGGCTAACCCAGAATGAGCAGTTCTTC.

This clone was detected only once. This chain connects TRBV9 to TRBJ2-1, with 12 bases fitting TRBD2. The germline V gene has CDR1 SGDLS and CDR2 YYNGEE. This CDR3 contains 18 residues. Trimming removed 0 bases from V and 4 bases from J; junction bases left unmatched: 8. The chain's CDR3 is CASSVGMASGGAYNEQFF. Here the CDR3 DNA reads TGTGCCAGCAGCGTAGGTATGGCTAGCGGGGGGGCTTACAATGAGCAGTTCTTC.

V and J are TRBV7-2 and TRBJ1-4; 7 bases match TRBD1. J lost 0 bases, V lost 5 bases, and 3 bases had no gene match. Germline CDR1 is SGHTA and CDR2 is FQGNSA. CDR3 length: 15 amino acids. The DNA for the CDR3 is TGTGCCAGCAGCCCAGGACAGGCAACTAATGAAAAACTGTTTTTT. This sequence encodes CASSPGQATNEKLFF.

This clone was detected only once. The chain carries TRBV6-5 and TRBJ1-1, with 7 bases fitting TRBD1. The CDR3 has 15 residues. Germline V lookup: CDR1 MNHEY, CDR2 SVGAGI. V gave up 6 bases and J gave up 0 bases; unmatched junction bases: 7. CDR3 sequence: CASRGPGTVNTEAFF. The CDR3 DNA is TGTGCCAGCAGGGGGCCCGGGACAGTGAACACTGAAGCTTTCTTT.

This clone was seen a few times. The rearrangement uses TRBV18 and TRBJ1-6; D ambiguous. The CDR3 runs 17 residues. CDR1 KGHSH and CDR2 LQKENI come from the germline V gene. The germline V and J ends were trimmed by 5 bases and 0 bases, with 14 bases remaining between them. The CDR3 DNA is TGTGCCAGCTCAGAAGCCTCGGGGAGCTCCTATAATTCACCCCTCCACTTT. Residues: CASSEASGSSYNSPLHF. Filled out from reference TRBV18 and TRBJ1-6, the complete variable domain reads NAGVMQNPRHLVRRRGQEARLRCSPMKGHSHVYWYRQLPEEGLKFMVYLQKENIIDESGMPKERFSAEFPKEGPSILRIQQVVRGDSAAYFCASSEASGSSYNSPLHFGNGTRLTVT.

The chain carries TRBV11-2 and TRBJ1-5; tentative D call: TRBD1 (5 bases). Trimming shortened V by 3 bases and J by 6 bases, and 9 bases separated the two germline ends. The CDR3 length is 13 residues. Germline values: CDR1 SGHAT, CDR2 FQNNGV. CDR3 nucleotide sequence: TGTGCCAGCAGCTTCCAGGGTTCTCAGCCCCAGCATTTT. Translated: CASSFQGSQPQHF.